This section outlines one TCR beta chain sequence together with its context. Its antigen is unidentified. The CDR3 loop spans 18 amino acids. Losses at the gene ends were 0 bases for V and 4 bases for J; bases not matched to a gene: 7. Germline CDR1 MGHRA, CDR2 YSYEKL. Assay: immunoSEQ multiplex PCR; the TCRdb copy retains only in-frame clones and omits some. The sample records about 130,000 clones, 75% to 90% being singletons. These data originate in a study of T cell responses to AZD1222 COVID-19 vaccine. Findings of the study overall: After the peak T cell response, and only then, were repertoires sampled. Spike-specific TCR depth and breadth grew after two AZD1222 doses.

The TCR originated in an adult in good health. Source: peripheral blood, taken on day 0 of AZD1222 vaccination. The chain recombines TRBV4-1 with TRBJ2-1, with TRBD2 matching over 12 bases. The CDR3 DNA is TGCGCCAGCAGCCAAGATAGGACTAGCGGGATAAGGTACAATGAGCAGTTCTTC. This codes for CASSQDRTSGIRYNEQFF.